These 22 T cell receptor beta chains came from one sample sequenced in a study of T cells after yellow fever vaccination. TCRdb recomputed calls from the 5' RACE reads with MiXCR, one row per CDR3 protein. The sample consists of some 500,000 distinct CDR3 sequences, approximately 13% of them appearing once. The sample here was PBMCs, taken on the day of the yellow fever booster vaccination. These receptor sequences come from a man aged 25 to 40 who received the YFV17D yellow fever vaccine.

The chain recombines TRBV11-2 with TRBJ2-3; 10 nucleotides align to TRBD1. CDR1 and CDR2 from the germline V gene are SGHAT and FQNNGV. The V gene end was trimmed by 4 bases and the J gene end by 4 bases; junction bases not matched to a gene: 8. The CDR3 is 16 residues long. The CDR3 nucleotides read TGTGCCAGCAGCTCACCGGGACAGGGGAACGCAGATACGCAGTATTTT. Protein product: CASSSPGQGNADTQYF.

V is TRBV29-1 and J is TRBJ2-4, with D perhaps TRBD2 (5 bases). Germline V gene data show CDR1 as SQVTM and CDR2 as ANQGSEA. This CDR3 region has 14 residues. Between the trimmed V and J ends, which lost 0 bases and 8 bases, there was a span of 14 bases. As DNA, the CDR3 is TGCAGCGTTGAAGATCTAGGGAGAAGGGACATTCAGTACTTC. This translates into CSVEDLGRRDIQYF.

The chain employs TRBV7-9 and TRBJ2-1; possibly TRBD1 for D (7 bases). CDR1 and CDR2 (germline): SEHNR, FQNEAQ (reference sequence). The length of the CDR3 is 17 residues. Between the trimmed V and J ends, which lost 5 bases and 7 bases, there was a span of 24 bases. The CDR3 DNA reads TGTGCCAGCAGCCCCTCCGGGACAGAAGGGGGGCGGAATGAGCAGTTCTTC. Encoded protein: CASSPSGTEGGRNEQFF.

This clonotype was detected only a few times. The V call is TRBV7-2, the J call TRBJ1-2; D possibly corresponds to TRBD1 (6 bases). Germline-derived CDR1 and CDR2 are SGHTA and FQGNSA. The CDR3 extends over 14 amino acids. Trimming stripped 5 bases from V and 2 bases from J, with 12 bases between. Here the CDR3 reads CASSPGQMNYGYTF. The CDR3 bases are TGTGCCAGCAGCCCTGGACAGATGAACTATGGCTACACCTTC.

This clonotype was found a few times. CDR3 protein: CASSNRLADTQYF. DNA of the CDR3: TGTGCCAGCAGCAACCGACTGGCAGATACGCAGTATTTT. The chain employs TRBV7-8 and TRBJ2-3; D unclear. Germline CDR1 and CDR2: SGHVS and FQNEAQ. The length of the CDR3 is 13 residues. The germline V and J ends were trimmed by 5 bases and 4 bases, with 10 bases remaining between them.

The chain has TRBV15 and TRBJ2-1; no definite D call. There are 13 residues in the CDR3. CDR1 is LNHNV and CDR2 is YYDKDF in the germline V gene (reference sequence). V lost 0 bases and J 10 bases, leaving 10 bases between the germline ends. This CDR3 is CATSRDRQAEQFF. CDR3 nucleotides: TGTGCCACCAGCAGAGATCGCCAGGCAGAGCAGTTCTTC.

The chain links TRBV19 to TRBJ2-7, with 10 bases aligning to TRBD2. V was clipped by 5 bases and J by 6 bases; unmatched bases: 4. In germline, CDR1 is LNHDA, CDR2 SQIVND (reference sequence). CDR3 length: 13 residues. CDR3 in amino acids: CASSPTSGTEQYF. CDR3 bases: TGTGCCAGTAGTCCAACTAGCGGGACCGAGCAGTACTTC.

This clonotype was seen a few times. The chain recombines TRBV9 with TRBJ1-5, with D possibly matching TRBD1 (5 bases). V lost 3 bases and J 0 bases, leaving 10 bases between the germline ends. Germline V lookup: CDR1 SGDLS, CDR2 YYNGEE. This CDR3 has 15 amino acids. The CDR3 DNA follows: TGTGCCAGCAGCGCCCGGGGGGATAGCAATCAGCCCCAGCATTTT. Translation: CASSARGDSNQPQHF.

This clonotype was detected many times. The chain employs TRBV7-2 and TRBJ2-1, with 9 bases aligning to TRBD2. The CDR3 sequence is 13 residues long. V dropped 11 bases and J dropped 9; count of bases not matched to a gene: 11. Germline assignment: CDR1 SGHTA and CDR2 FQGNSA. The chain's CDR3 is CAGGSGSSTEQFF. CDR3 DNA sequence: TGTGCCGGAGGTAGCGGGAGTAGTACTGAGCAGTTCTTC.

The V call is TRBV20-1, the J call TRBJ2-5; D is unclear. The V end lost 6 bases, the J end lost 5 bases, and 13 bases lay between the germline ends. CDR3 length equals 12 residues. From germline, CDR1 is DFQATT and CDR2 SNEGSKA (reference sequence). CDR3 amino acids: CSAQRAGETQYF. The CDR3 region has the DNA TGCAGTGCCCAACGGGCCGGGGAGACCCAGTACTTC.

The chain employs TRBV6-1 and TRBJ2-7, with D perhaps TRBD1 or TRBD2 (6 bases each). The CDR3 has 14 residues. Germline V gene data show CDR1 as MNHNS and CDR2 as SASEGT. V was trimmed by 8 bases and J by 6 bases, leaving 20 bases between them. CDR3 residues: CASCAGHPRFEQYF. The CDR3 coding sequence is TGTGCCAGCTGCGCGGGACACCCGAGGTTCGAGCAGTACTTC.

This clonotype was picked up a small number of times. The CDR3 loop is CASRQGGGEQYF. The CDR3 region has the DNA TGCGCCAGCCGACAGGGAGGGGGCGAGCAGTACTTC. The rearrangement joins TRBV5-1 to TRBJ2-7; D tentatively reads TRBD1 or TRBD2 (7 bases each). V was cut by 7 bases and J by 6 bases, with 14 bases left in between. CDR1 is SGHRS, CDR2 YFSETQ, per germline. The CDR3 has 12 amino acids.

The chain employs TRBV27 and TRBJ2-3; 7 bases line up with TRBD2. Germline V gives CDR1 MNHEY, CDR2 SMNVEV (reference sequence). The V and J ends lost 6 bases and 4 bases, in that order; junction bases with no gene match: 10. This CDR3 comprises 15 residues. CDR3 sequence reads: CASRNLAEASDTQYF. CDR3 DNA: TGTGCCAGCAGGAATCTAGCGGAGGCCTCAGATACGCAGTATTTT.

The sample holds a few counts of this clonotype. The chain uses TRBV7-8 and TRBJ2-1; D is possibly TRBD2 (5 bases). Germline assignment: CDR1 SGHVS and CDR2 FQNEAQ. CDR3 size: 15 residues. The V and J ends lost 0 bases and 7 bases respectively, with 13 bases between them. The CDR3 region is CASSLAGVASNEQFF. The CDR3 coding sequence is TGTGCCAGCAGCTTAGCGGGAGTAGCTAGTAATGAGCAGTTCTTC.

The V and J genes are TRBV5-6 and TRBJ2-5; tentative D call: TRBD1 (6 bases). Trimming cost V 4 bases and J 2 bases, with 12 bases left between them. This CDR3 comprises 14 residues. Germline lookup yields CDR1 SGHDT and CDR2 YYEEEE. The CDR3 DNA is TGTGCCAGCAGCCAAGAAGGGGGACAAGAGACCCAGTACTTC. It codes for CASSQEGGQETQYF.

This clonotype has a count of ten or more. The CDR3 loop is CSAREHGGEQFF. DNA for the CDR3: TGCAGTGCTAGAGAACACGGCGGTGAGCAGTTCTTC. This rearrangement joins TRBV20-1 to TRBJ2-1; D uncertain. Trimming removed 0 bases from V and 9 bases from J, with 9 bases in between. The length of the CDR3 is 12 residues. From germline, CDR1 is DFQATT and CDR2 SNEGSKA (reference sequence).

This clonotype has a handful of counts. The chain combines TRBV12-3 or TRBV12-4 with TRBJ1-5; D perhaps matches TRBD1 (6 bases). V lost 6 bases and J lost 4, with 10 bases in between. CDR3 size: 13 residues. The CDR3 loop reads CASRPGVNQPQHF. The CDR3, as DNA: TGTGCCAGCAGACCAGGGGTGAATCAGCCCCAGCATTTT.

The chain is built from TRBV4-3 and TRBJ2-3, with TRBD1 matching 7 bases. Looked up from germline, CDR1 is LGHNA and CDR2 is YSLEER. J was trimmed by 4 bases and V by 1 base; bases with no gene match: 5. The CDR3 sequence is 15 residues long. CDR3 bases: TGCGCCAGCAGCCAAGTGGGACAGACATCAGATACGCAGTATTTT. Translated: CASSQVGQTSDTQYF.

This clonotype was found many times. The chain employs TRBV5-1 and TRBJ2-7; a weak D match, TRBD2 (6 bases). Germline V lookup: CDR1 SGHRS, CDR2 YFSETQ. Trimming took 5 bases from V and 3 from J, leaving 12 bases between them. There are 13 residues in the CDR3. CDR3 protein: CASSPGGFYEQYF. CDR3 in DNA: TGCGCCAGCAGTCCTGGGGGGTTCTACGAGCAGTACTTC.

The chain joins TRBV19 to TRBJ2-6; D is possibly TRBD2 (5 bases). Trimming stripped 7 bases from V and 2 bases from J, with 12 bases between. This CDR3 has 15 amino acids. CDR1 and CDR2 (germline): LNHDA, SQIVND (reference sequence). CDR3 region: CASNPTGTGANVLTF. DNA of the CDR3: TGTGCCAGTAACCCCACGGGGACTGGGGCCAACGTCCTGACTTTC.

This clonotype was seen a handful of times. The chain carries TRBV18 and TRBJ1-1; possible D gene TRBD1, 6 bases. Germline V CDR1 and CDR2: KGHSH, LQKENI. Trimming removed 3 bases at V and 7 bases at J, with 18 bases between. The CDR3 loop spans 15 amino acids. The CDR3 loop is CASSPQGQGRNEAFF. The CDR3 DNA follows: TGTGCCAGCTCACCCCAAGGCCAGGGGCGAAATGAAGCTTTCTTT.

This clonotype was seen repeatedly, ten times or more. The rearrangement links TRBV7-2 to TRBJ2-7; the D gene is possibly TRBD2 (5 bases). The CDR3 is made up of 13 amino acids. Germline V lookup: CDR1 SGHTA, CDR2 FQGNSA. The germline V and J ends were trimmed by 3 bases and 5 bases, with 11 bases remaining between them. CDR3 protein: CASSLRDSHEQYF. For the CDR3, the DNA is TGTGCCAGCAGCTTGAGGGATTCCCACGAGCAGTACTTC.